The source of this TCR beta chain is a study of cytomegalovirus exposure and HLA in healthy donors. Study summary: Approximately 190 million T cells yielded roughly 100 million unique TCR beta sequences, as an earlier analysis found.

Both 60 Vbeta primers and 13 Jbeta primers went into the PCR. TCRdb's copy holds only in-frame clones and misses some; the assay was immunoSEQ multiplex PCR. The sample holds about 160,000 clones, approximately 77% seen once. CDR1 SGHRS and CDR2 YFSETQ come from the germline V gene. This CDR3 has 16 residues. Findings and caveats of the study: Among CMV-associated TCR beta chains, most appeared HLA-restricted in a later analysis. Later analysis found that TCR beta chains associated with HLA were more clonally expanded than other, equally common chains.

With regard to this clone: Its matching antigen is unknown.

Source material: PBMCs. This receptor was taken from a male donor in good health and CMV-seropositive. V is TRBV5-1 and J is TRBJ2-5; TRBD2 agrees at 9 bases. The tail of the sequence fits TRBJ2-7 better, so the J call may be wrong. This CDR3 is CASSPFAGGSSYEQYF. CDR3 nucleotide sequence: TGCGCCAGCAGCCCCTTTGCGGGGGGGAGCTCCTACGAGCAGTACTTC.